This T cell receptor (beta chain) was captured in a study of cytomegalovirus exposure and HLA in healthy donors. Details on this clone: The antigen is undetermined.

Use of 60 Vbeta and 13 Jbeta primers characterized the PCR. The method was immunoSEQ multiplex PCR; TCRdb's version includes in-frame clones alone and lacks a portion of them. Of 110,000 or so clones in the sample, over 65% were seen once. Germline CDR1 is MNHEY and CDR2 is SVGAGI. The CDR3 has 14 amino acids. The V gene lost 9 bases and the J gene lost 7 bases, with 16 bases spanning the gap. Study-wide findings and caveats: About 87% or about 30% of the time was how often most TCR beta V segments were productive, according to an earlier analysis. Later analysis showed most CMV-associated TCR beta chains appearing HLA-restricted. There were 160 or so TCR beta chains listed as cytomegalovirus-associated.

Material for sequencing was PBMCs. The chain carries TRBV6-5 and TRBJ1-6; D may be TRBD1 (6 bases). The receptor's source is a woman between 25 and 40 years old in good health and CMV-seropositive. This CDR3 is CASNPGQPNSPLHF. Written as DNA, the CDR3 is TGTGCCAGTAATCCGGGACAACCGAATTCACCCCTCCACTTT.